A single T cell receptor beta chain is shown here with its context. The antigen is undetermined. Nominally healthy donors were sampled, though unrecorded immune exposures were likely. This record comes from a study of cytomegalovirus exposure and HLA in healthy donors. Study-level points and caveats: Data from an earlier analysis indicated that most TCR beta V segments were productive either about 90% or about 30% of the time. The authors later linked a missense DCLRE1C variant to TCR beta V- and J-gene trimming.

The CDR3 runs to 15 residues. Researchers ran the PCR with 60 Vbeta and 13 Jbeta primers. Produced via immunoSEQ multiplex PCR; TCRdb's table is partial and in-frame only. Seen here are fewer than 350,000 clones, around 90% observed once, and the top ten hold roughly 2.1%. Specimen: PBMCs. The source of this sequence is a woman younger than 30 in good health and CMV-seronegative. V and J are TRBV21-1 and TRBJ1-6. TRBV21-1 is designated a pseudogene. DNA for the CDR3: TGTGCCAGCAGCAAAAGCGGCAAGGCTTATTCACCCCTCCACTTT. Translation: CASSKSGKAYSPLHF.